This T cell receptor beta chain was recovered during a study of beta chain features in type 1 diabetes. Regarding the study as a whole: Significant though moderate, a shortening of TCRB CDR3s appeared in all four CD4+ subsets of Type 1 diabetes patients.

This CDR3 is 16 amino acids long. V lost 3 bases and J lost 6; bases outside the gene matches: 10. CDR1 is MNHEY and CDR2 is SVGAGI in the germline V gene. Reverse transcription of all isolated RNA meant that expressed TCRB transcripts were sequenced. Profiling relied on immunoSEQ multiplex PCR, and the TCRdb table lists in-frame clones only, not all of them. The sample includes 300,000 to 350,000 clones, about 13% of them seen just once. Comment on this clone: Its specificity is unknown.

The sequencing input was naive CD4+ T cells from blood. The source of this sequence is a woman between 18 and 30 years old with type 1 diabetes. This chain joins TRBV6-5 and TRBJ2-7; 11 nucleotides align to TRBD2. For the CDR3, the DNA is TGTGCCAGCAGTTATCTCCTAGCGGGAGGTAGGGGCGAGCAGTACTTC. This encodes CASSYLLAGGRGEQYF.